A selection of T cell receptor beta chains follows, all from one sample in a study of cytomegalovirus exposure and HLA in healthy donors. The table came from immunoSEQ multiplex PCR; TCRdb's copy has only in-frame clones and leaves some out. There are roughly 150,000 clones in the sample; 85% occur only once, and 1% lies in the top ten. Source material: PBMCs. The receptors derive from a boy aged 2 to 9 in good health and CMV-seronegative. CDR3s leave out the opening cysteine and the closing phenylalanine or tryptophan. Some rows have no size entry. The others give once, few or many, or a class for an expanded clone.

CDR3 protein	clone size	V gene	J gene
ASSHTGATQPQH	once	TRBV6-1	TRBJ1-5
ATSRQIDSYQPQH	.	TRBV15	TRBJ1-5
ASGSGLAGGAGELF	once	TRBV12-5	TRBJ2-2
ASANRERSYNSPLH	once	TRBV4-2	TRBJ1-6
ASSIHSGRAGQF	once	TRBV19	TRBJ2-1
ASSQDCTNRPCTDTQY	.	TRBV4-1	TRBJ2-3
ASSLGSPAGASTDTQY	.	TRBV7-9	TRBJ2-3
ASSFVDRGLYNEQF	.	TRBV28	TRBJ2-1
ASSGGVAEQF	.	TRBV9	TRBJ2-1
ASSIGQGTQY	.	TRBV19	TRBJ2-3
ASSFASGNTDTQY	once	TRBV28	TRBJ2-3
ASSDSQGMDEKLF	.	TRBV2	TRBJ1-4
ASSQGAVYNEQF	once	TRBV4-1	TRBJ2-1
ASSFRRARSPLH	.	TRBV5-1	TRBJ1-6
ASRVGTGGAKGQPQH	.	TRBV19	TRBJ1-5
ASSEFGGHSGNTIY	.	TRBV6-1	TRBJ1-3
ASSYSSGSTDTQY	.	TRBV6-6	TRBJ2-3
ASSLIAGIFAEQY	.	TRBV2	.
ASSSGSIRYEQY	.	TRBV27	TRBJ2-7
ARSLCGTANTEAF	.	TRBV5-3	TRBJ1-1
ASNIKEWRDEQF	.	TRBV2	TRBJ2-1
ASSYIERNTIY	.	TRBV28	TRBJ1-3
ASSLFGGSSYEQY	.	TRBV7-3	TRBJ2-7
ASSLRGSSYNSPLH	.	TRBV7-8	TRBJ1-6
ASSYGQGYGYT	.	TRBV7-9	TRBJ1-2
ASSLFLGLNEQF	.	TRBV13	TRBJ2-1
ASSLGQSHYGYT	.	TRBV7-9	TRBJ1-2
ASSRSGSAYNEQF	.	TRBV5-1	TRBJ2-1
AWSPPGQETQY	.	TRBV30	TRBJ2-5
ASSFGAGVGEQF	.	TRBV27	TRBJ2-1
ASSFQGLAYEQF	.	TRBV28	TRBJ2-1
ASSLGQGESDTQY	.	TRBV11-1	TRBJ2-3
ASSLQAGHMNTEAF	.	TRBV5-1	TRBJ1-1
ASSSGLPLDKNIQY	.	TRBV7-9	TRBJ2-4
ASSKGSRQGRTEAF	.	TRBV21-1	TRBJ1-1
ASSLGKEKKLF	.	TRBV28	TRBJ1-4
ASRRHRDRANTEAF	once	TRBV19	TRBJ1-1
ASSMDINQPQH	.	TRBV5-8	TRBJ1-5
ASSPVGDVTDTQY	.	TRBV18	TRBJ2-3
ASSEFVTLDTQY	.	TRBV2	TRBJ2-3
ASSELAGDADTQY	.	TRBV2	TRBJ2-3
AIRDRDRGRIEQY	.	TRBV6-1	TRBJ2-7
ASSIGQGSYEQY	once	TRBV19	TRBJ2-7
ASSDRTGSHNSPLH	.	TRBV6-1	TRBJ1-6
ASRLSGGENEQF	.	TRBV5-1	TRBJ2-1
ASSFSRAGGSTGELF	.	TRBV9	TRBJ2-2
ASSIDGGGRATGELF	.	TRBV19	TRBJ2-2
ASSSFIAEPTLSTQY	once	TRBV27	TRBJ2-3
ASSVALADTEAF	.	TRBV9	TRBJ1-1
ASSLGGGVRDTQY	.	TRBV27	TRBJ2-3
ASSVTGATEAF	.	TRBV5-4	TRBJ1-1
ASSPRVQGTLGKEKLF	.	TRBV7-9	TRBJ1-4
ASSQSGGDSPLH	.	TRBV28	TRBJ1-6
ASKRLESPLH	.	TRBV6-5	TRBJ1-6